This T cell receptor beta chain was captured by sequencing in a study of blood T cell repertoires in COVID-19. Study overall: Samples came from the United States, Italy and Spain, spanning acute and convalescent COVID-19. Nucleic acid was either cDNA or gDNA, and it came from T cells, B-cell-depleted T cells, or PBMCs.

This clone was seen just once. The CDR3 totals 14 residues. V lost 8 bases to trimming and J lost 6 bases, with 18 bases between them. In germline, CDR1 is MNHEY, CDR2 SMNVEV (reference sequence). Original analysis: Reference gene primer amplification gave nucleated cell count estimates. The table came from immunoSEQ multiplex PCR; TCRdb's copy has only in-frame clones and leaves some out. Clone size and V and J calls were adopted from that table, with D and trimming inferred from the DNA. The profile shows a few hundred thousand clones, around four fifths of them singletons. Sequenced material: peripheral blood. The chain combines TRBV27 with TRBJ2-3, with a tentative D call TRBD2 (5 bases). This clonotype was obtained from a woman at least 80 years old with active or convalescent COVID-19. CDR3 sequence reads: CASERAGMRDTQYF. CDR3 DNA sequence: TGTGCCAGCGAAAGGGCCGGGATGCGGGATACGCAGTATTTT.